This T cell receptor (beta chain) originates from a study of T-cell memory formation after mild COVID-19. Using its own MiXCR run on the 5' RACE reads, TCRdb lists one record per CDR3 protein. Of roughly 150,000 distinct CDR3 sequences listed, approximately 25% are singletons. Points on this clonotype: Its antigen is unknown.

Germline loops: CDR1 MNHEY, CDR2 SMNVEV (reference sequence). CDR3 length: 16 residues. V dropped 5 bases and J dropped 5; count of bases not matched to a gene: 14. Findings and caveats of the study: What remained unconfirmed was the SARS-CoV-2 specificity of second-wave clones peaking on day 37.

Material for sequencing was PBMCs or a T cell subset sorted from them (not recorded which). The J gene is TRBJ2-5, the V gene TRBV27; TRBD1 aligns across 7 bases. The clonotype was recovered from an adult woman who had mild COVID-19 (a few samples of this study predate the infection). Cell type and time point are not known. The CDR3 region is CASSDLYFTGVETQYF. Written as DNA, the CDR3 is TGTGCCAGCAGTGACCTATATTTTACAGGGGTGGAGACCCAGTACTTC.